The next 27 T cell receptor beta chains were all read from a single sample in a study of blood T cells in healthy people across ages. Then a second PCR, running roughly 7 to 12 cycles, was carried out with a sample-barcoded 5' primer and a J-beta primer mix. TCRdb re-called the 5' RACE reads with MiXCR, one entry per CDR3 protein. In the table there are hundreds of thousands of distinct CDR3 sequences, roughly 64% of which are singletons. Sequencing was carried out using blood. The receptors derive from a man younger than 45 in good health.

This rearrangement joins TRBV12-3 or TRBV12-4 to TRBJ1-5; 7 bases agree with TRBD1. This CDR3 comprises 15 residues. Unmatched junction bases numbered 13, after V lost 5 bases and J lost 9 bases. CDR3: CASSTHPDRDRPQHF. CDR3 coding DNA: TGTGCCAGCAGTACTCACCCCGACAGGGATAGGCCCCAGCATTTT.

J is TRBJ2-4 and V is TRBV7-6; perhaps TRBD1 as D (6 bases). V gave up 2 bases and J gave up 13 bases, with 21 bases separating them. The CDR3 is 15 amino acids. Germline V CDR1 and CDR2: SGHVS, FNYEAQ. The CDR3 DNA is TGTGCCAGCAGCTTAAGGGGGTCGTTCACTCCTGAGCAGTACTTC. This gives the protein CASSLRGSFTPEQYF.

Comment on this clonotype: One junction end does not reproduce the germline sequence, and a read error may be involved. CDR3 protein: CASSDREMNTGAFF. The CDR3 nucleotides read TGTGCCAGCAGCGACAGGGAGATGAACACTGGAGCTTTCTTT. This sequence joins TRBV11-1 and TRBJ1-1; 7 positions match TRBD1. This CDR3 is 14 amino acids long. Germline V lookup: CDR1 SGHAT, CDR2 FQDESV (reference sequence).

The rearrangement uses TRBV30 and TRBJ1-5; a possible D gene is TRBD1 (6 bases). The CDR3 sequence is 13 residues long. V was trimmed by 0 bases and J by 7 bases, leaving 10 bases between them. CDR1 and CDR2 (germline): GTSNPN, SVGIG (reference sequence). CDR3 in DNA: TGTGCCTGGAGTGTACAGGGTGGACAGCCCCAGCATTTT. Translation: CAWSVQGGQPQHF.

This chain connects TRBV7-9 to TRBJ2-3, with D perhaps TRBD1 (5 bases). Trimming shortened V by 4 bases and J by 5 bases, and 10 bases separated the two germline ends. The length of the CDR3 is 13 residues. The V gene's germline CDR1 is SEHNR and CDR2 FQNEAQ (reference sequence). DNA for the CDR3: TGTGCCAGCAGCTATGGGGCGCGAGATACGCAGTATTTT. Translation: CASSYGARDTQYF.

The rearrangement links TRBV7-9 to TRBJ2-1; weak D call: TRBD2 (5 bases). V lost 3 bases to trimming and J lost 10 bases, with 13 bases between them. The germline V gene encodes CDR1 SEHNR and CDR2 FQNEAQ (reference sequence). The CDR3 totals 13 residues. The CDR3 region is CASSFGLRDEQFF. The CDR3 coding sequence is TGTGCCAGCAGCTTCGGACTTCGAGACGAGCAGTTCTTC. The full variable domain, rest sourced from reference TRBV7-9 and TRBJ2-1, is DTGVSQNPRHKITKRGQNVTFRCDPISEHNRLYWYRQTLGQGPEFLTYFQNEAQLEKSRLLSDRFSAERPKGSFSTLEIQRTEQGDSAMYLCASSFGLRDEQFFGPGTRLTVL.

The chain couples TRBV12-3 or TRBV12-4 to TRBJ2-5; D perhaps matches TRBD2 (5 bases). CDR3 length: 15 residues. V lost 1 base and J lost 4, with 13 bases in between. DNA for the CDR3: TGTGCCAGCAGTTTAGTCCTTTTAGCGACAGAGACCCAGTACTTC. It yields the protein CASSLVLLATETQYF.

Concerning this clonotype: This may stem from a read error, because a much larger clone lies one nucleotide away. The gene calls are TRBV11-1 and TRBJ2-6, with D possibly TRBD2 on 6 matching bases. CDR1 SGHAT and CDR2 FQDESV come from the germline V gene (reference sequence). This CDR3 region has 17 residues. The CDR3 protein is CASSPQGSGAGTNVLTF. CDR3 in DNA: TGTGCCAGCAGCCCCCAAGGATCGGGAGCTGGGACCAACGTCCTGACTTTC.

The chain has TRBV7-2 and TRBJ2-7; D unresolved. The CDR3 sequence is 13 residues long. V lost 1 base, J lost 6 bases, and 10 bases lay in between. CDR1 is SGHTA and CDR2 is FQGNSA in the germline V gene. The CDR3 protein is CASSLVRDGEQYF. The CDR3 DNA reads TGTGCCAGCAGCTTAGTGAGAGATGGCGAGCAGTACTTC.

The chain uses TRBV7-2 and TRBJ2-3, with D perhaps TRBD2 (5 bases). Germline CDR1 and CDR2: SGHTA and FQGNSA. The CDR3 length is 13 residues. The V end lost 5 bases, the J end lost 4 bases, and 10 bases lay between the germline ends. CDR3 coding DNA: TGTGCCAGCAGCGGGAGATCGGCAGATACGCAGTATTTT. Amino acids: CASSGRSADTQYF.

This clonotype came up a few times. The J gene is TRBJ2-5, the V gene TRBV4-2; 8 bases align to TRBD2. Near its end, the DNA agrees better with TRBJ2-7, so the J call may be wrong. Germline CDR1 is LGHNA and CDR2 is YNFKEQ. There are 18 residues in the CDR3. CDR3 nucleotide sequence: TGTGCCAGCAGCCCCAGAGCCTGGCGGGGGGACTTAACCTACGAGCAGTACTTC. Residues: CASSPRAWRGDLTYEQYF.

V is TRBV5-1 and J is TRBJ2-6; D unresolved. CDR1 is SGHRS, CDR2 YFSETQ, per germline. This CDR3 has 16 residues. V shed 1 base and J shed 1 base, with 9 bases lying between them. The CDR3 sequence is CASSLLHGSGANVLTF. For the CDR3, the DNA is TGCGCCAGCAGCTTGTTGCATGGGTCTGGGGCCAACGTCCTGACTTTC.

The J gene is TRBJ2-1, the V gene TRBV7-9; D unresolved. From germline, CDR1 is SEHNR and CDR2 FQNEAQ (reference sequence). The CDR3 covers 11 residues. V dropped 10 bases and J dropped 6 bases, with 10 bases sitting between them. The CDR3 bases are TGTGCCACCGGGCGGTCCAATGAGCAGTTCTTC. Its translation: CATGRSNEQFF.

In this sample, this clonotype turned up a few times. The rearrangement uses TRBV7-2 and TRBJ1-1; a possible D gene is TRBD1 (5 bases). The CDR3 totals 13 residues. Germline assignment: CDR1 SGHTA and CDR2 FQGNSA. V was cut by 5 bases and J by 4 bases, with 11 bases left in between. The CDR3 nucleotides read TGTGCCAGCAGCACCCAGGGCGGCACTGAAGCTTTCTTT. Its translation: CASSTQGGTEAFF.

This clonotype occurred a few times. The chain links TRBV20-1 to TRBJ2-5; D is unresolved. Per germline, CDR1 DFQATT and CDR2 SNEGSKA (reference sequence). The CDR3 consists of 12 residues. The V end was cut by 4 bases, the J end by 5 bases, with 11 bases between. CDR3 protein: CSATLVGETQYF. The CDR3 region has the DNA TGCAGTGCTACACTGGTCGGGGAGACCCAGTACTTC.

CDR3 amino acids: CSAKGRDTEAFF. The CDR3 DNA follows: TGCAGTGCTAAGGGCAGGGACACTGAAGCTTTCTTT. The chain has TRBV20-1 and TRBJ1-1; D might be TRBD1 (5 bases). CDR3 size: 12 residues. Per the germline V gene, CDR1 is DFQATT and CDR2 is SNEGSKA (reference sequence). V gave up 4 bases and J gave up 3 bases, with 9 bases separating them.

This chain uses TRBV6-5 with TRBJ2-5; no firm D call. V gave up 2 bases and J gave up 7 bases, with 11 bases separating them. CDR1 and CDR2 (germline): MNHEY, SVGAGI. The CDR3 covers 13 residues. CDR3 region: CASSYSPPATQYF. DNA of the CDR3: TGTGCCAGCAGTTACAGCCCCCCCGCGACCCAGTACTTC.

The chain carries TRBV12-3 or TRBV12-4 and TRBJ2-1, with D possibly matching TRBD2 (6 bases). Trimming shortened V by 3 bases and J by 8 bases, and 17 bases separated the two germline ends. The CDR3 sequence is 15 residues long. CDR3 in amino acids: CASSFGTGRGYEQFF. Written as DNA, the CDR3 is TGTGCCAGCAGTTTTGGGACTGGACGTGGGTATGAGCAGTTCTTC.

The genes are TRBV7-8 and TRBJ1-4; weak D call: TRBD1 (6 bases). Germline V CDR1 and CDR2: SGHVS, FQNEAQ. V lost 2 bases to trimming and J lost 4 bases, with 11 bases between them. The length of the CDR3 is 15 residues. The CDR3 DNA is TGTGCCAGCAGCTTAAGGAGGGGGGTTAATGAAAAACTGTTTTTT. Amino acids: CASSLRRGVNEKLFF.

Comment on this clonotype: Relative to the germline gene, one junction end is altered; a read error may explain this. This chain connects TRBV5-1 to TRBJ2-7, with 9 bases lining up with TRBD1. Germline CDR1 SGHRS, CDR2 YFSETQ. The CDR3 sequence is 14 residues long. The CDR3: CASSRTGGSNEQYF. CDR3 coding DNA: TGCGCCAGCAGCCGAACAGGGGGCTCCAACGAGCAGTACTTC.

This clonotype was counted many times. The chain recombines TRBV20-1 with TRBJ2-7; D remains ambiguous. The CDR3 extends over 14 amino acids. Trimming stripped 3 bases from V and 0 bases from J, with 12 bases between. In germline, CDR1 is DFQATT, CDR2 SNEGSKA (reference sequence). CDR3 in DNA: TGCAGTGCTAGTAAAGCGTCCAGCTCCTACGAGCAGTACTTC. It codes for CSASKASSSYEQYF.

The J gene is TRBJ1-1, the V gene TRBV7-6, with 10 bases lining up with TRBD1. With V trimmed by 0 bases and J by 3 bases, 7 bases remained unmatched. The CDR3 covers 17 residues. The germline CDR1 and CDR2 sequences are SGHVS and FNYEAQ. The CDR3 DNA sequence: TGTGCCAGCAGCTTAGCGGATTCCGGGACAGGGGACACTGAAGCTTTCTTT. It translates to CASSLADSGTGDTEAFF.

The J gene is TRBJ1-2, the V gene TRBV18; D may be TRBD1 (6 bases). CDR1 and CDR2 from the germline V gene are KGHSH and LQKENI. The CDR3 contains 13 residues. V gave up 4 bases and J gave up 6 bases, with 12 bases separating them. CDR3 sequence (DNA): TGTGCCAGCTCACAGATCCACAGGGATGGCTACACCTTC. Protein product: CASSQIHRDGYTF.

This clonotype was seen a handful of times. V gene TRBV4-2 combines with J gene TRBJ2-1; D is undetermined. Per the germline V gene, CDR1 is LGHNA and CDR2 is YNFKEQ. Trimming shortened V by 3 bases and J by 0 bases, and 9 bases separated the two germline ends. The CDR3 consists of 15 residues. The DNA of the CDR3 is TGTGCCAGCAGCCAGGCGGAAAGCTCCTACAATGAGCAGTTCTTC. Encoded protein: CASSQAESSYNEQFF.

A few counts support this clonotype. This chain joins TRBV6-5 and TRBJ1-2; 7 nucleotides agree with TRBD1. Germline V gene lookup returns CDR1 MNHEY and CDR2 SVGAGI. The V segment lost 5 bases and the J segment 3 bases; nucleotides outside the gene matches: 3. The CDR3 is made up of 13 amino acids. CDR3 loop: CASSTGQYYGYTF. CDR3 DNA: TGTGCCAGCAGTACGGGACAGTACTATGGCTACACCTTC.

This chain links TRBV25-1 with TRBJ1-1, with D possibly TRBD1 on 6 matching bases. The CDR3 runs to 14 residues. Germline V gives CDR1 MGHDK, CDR2 SYGVNS. Trimming stripped 1 base from V and 2 bases from J, with 8 bases between. The CDR3 sequence: CASSEWGLNTEAFF. The CDR3 DNA reads as TGTGCCAGCAGTGAATGGGGGCTTAACACTGAAGCTTTCTTT.

The gene calls are TRBV29-1 and TRBJ1-2, with a tentative D call TRBD1 (6 bases). This CDR3 has 16 residues. Looked up from germline, CDR1 is SQVTM and CDR2 is ANQGSEA. V was trimmed by 3 bases and J by 7 bases, leaving 24 bases between them. The CDR3 sequence is CSVDREGGRAGGGYTF. As DNA, the CDR3 is TGCAGCGTTGATAGGGAAGGGGGTCGGGCGGGTGGTGGCTACACCTTC.